The rows below give T cell receptor beta chains drawn from one sample of a study of T cells after yellow fever vaccination. One entry per CDR3 protein, called by TCRdb with MiXCR from the 5' RACE reads. The repertoire consists of about 510,000 distinct CDR3 sequences, with 21% occurring once and the leading ten covering roughly a sixth. Sample: PBMCs, taken roughly 20 days after the first yellow fever vaccination. The receptors were gathered from a young man who received the YFV17D yellow fever vaccine. Both conserved end residues are part of each CDR3. Each record gives: V gene, J gene, D gene, clone size, CDR3 DNA, CDR3 protein. D genes are given only for firm matches. Where a row states a size, it is once, few, many or the class of an expanded clone; other rows omit it.

>TRBV10-2|TRBJ2-7|TRBD2|.
TGCGCCAGCAGACGGGTTAGCGGGGTGTCCGAGCAGTACTTC
CASRRVSGVSEQYF
>TRBV30|TRBJ1-5|.|.
TGTGCCTGGAGTGGGGGTCTTAGAAATCAGCCCCAGCATTTT
CAWSGGLRNQPQHF
>TRBV28|TRBJ2-1|.|few
TGTGCCAGCAGTTCCCCAACCTCAGGGTTCGAGTACAATGAGCAGTTCTTC
CASSSPTSGFEYNEQFF
>TRBV29-1|TRBJ2-3|.|few
TGCAGCGTTGTCGGGACGGGGGACACAGATACGCAGTATTTT
CSVVGTGDTDTQYF
>TRBV28|TRBJ1-2|TRBD1|.
TGTGCCAGCAGTTCCCCGGACAGGGTGGTTAACTATGGCTACACCTTC
CASSSPDRVVNYGYTF
>TRBV2|TRBJ1-3|.|.
TGTGCCAGCGCGACAGTAGGCGGAAACACCATATATTTT
CASATVGGNTIYF
>TRBV20-1|TRBJ2-1|.|.
TGCAGTGCTAGACGGGGCTCCTACAATGAGCAGTTCTTC
CSARRGSYNEQFF
>TRBV20-1|TRBJ1-1|.|.
TGCAGTGCTAGAGAAGGGGGGAGTCGCACTGAAGCTTTCTTT
CSAREGGSRTEAFF
>TRBV28|TRBJ2-5|TRBD2|many
TGTGCCAGCAGTGACGCGGGAGGGTGGGAGACCCAGTACTTC
CASSDAGGWETQYF
>TRBV7-2|TRBJ2-3|.|.
TGTGCCAGCAGCCCCAACGGGGGCTACACAGATACGCAGTATTTT
CASSPNGGYTDTQYF
>TRBV9|TRBJ1-1|.|.
TGTGCCAGCAGCGTACTTCCTAAGAACACTGAAGCTTTCTTT
CASSVLPKNTEAFF